The next 27 T cell receptor beta chains were all read from a single sample in a study of blood T cell repertoires in COVID-19. Sequencing was performed with immunoSEQ multiplex PCR; in TCRdb, only in-frame clones are kept and a portion is missing. The sample records around 300,000 clones, around 80% being singletons. The specimen was peripheral blood. Every receptor here comes from a man aged 25-40 years with active or convalescent COVID-19.

The V call is TRBV6-5, the J call TRBJ1-2; TRBD1 agrees at 11 bases. The germline CDR1 and CDR2 sequences are MNHEY and SVGAGI. The CDR3 has 14 residues. V shed 6 bases and J 8 bases; nucleotides not matched to a gene: 8. This chain's CDR3 is CASSGTGGTYGYTF. Here the CDR3 DNA reads TGTGCCAGCAGCGGGACAGGGGGGACTTACGGCTACACCTTC.

CDR3 residues: CAISDPSYEQYF. In nucleotides, the CDR3 is TGTGCCATCAGTGACCCATCCTACGAGCAGTACTTC. This rearrangement joins TRBV10-3 to TRBJ2-7; D is unclear. The V end was cut by 3 bases, the J end by 1 base, with 4 bases between. This CDR3 spans 12 amino acids. Germline CDR1 reads ENHRY; CDR2 reads SYGVKD.

The table lists this clone with a few counts. The chain has TRBV5-6 and TRBJ2-2; D is possibly TRBD2 (6 bases). The CDR3 extends over 14 amino acids. Germline V gives CDR1 SGHDT, CDR2 YYEEEE. V lost 0 bases and J 4 bases, leaving 7 bases between the germline ends. For the CDR3, the DNA is TGTGCCAGCAGCTTGGCGGAGGGCACCGGGGAGCTGTTTTTT. Amino acids: CASSLAEGTGELFF.

The chain has TRBV14 and TRBJ2-1; D is ambiguous. CDR3 size: 13 residues. V gave up 4 bases and J gave up 5 bases, with 9 bases separating them. Germline V gene data show CDR1 as SGHDN and CDR2 as FVKESK. The CDR3: CASSRALDNEQFF. The CDR3 DNA follows: TGTGCCAGCAGCCGGGCCTTGGACAATGAGCAGTTCTTC. Supplemented by reference TRBV14 and TRBJ2-1, the full variable domain reads EAGVTQFPSHSVIEKGQTVTLRCDPISGHDNLYWYRRVMGKEIKFLLHFVKESKQDESGMPNNRFLAERTGGTYSTLKVQPAELEDSGVYFCASSRALDNEQFFGPGTRLTVL.

V and J are TRBV5-8 and TRBJ2-7; tentatively, D is TRBD2 (6 bases). Germline V gene data show CDR1 as SGHTS and CDR2 as YDEGEE. This CDR3 comprises 14 residues. V was pared by 5 bases and J by 4 bases, with 16 bases between. CDR3 sequence: CASSSLVGSYEQYF. The CDR3 region has the DNA TGTGCCAGCAGTTCCCTCGTCGGGAGTTACGAGCAGTACTTC.

This clone was recorded only once. The chain recombines TRBV12-3 or TRBV12-4 with TRBJ1-2; D unclear. The CDR3 contains 11 residues. Trimming shortened V by 4 bases and J by 4 bases, and 4 bases separated the two germline ends. CDR3 sequence: CASSYSYGYTF. The CDR3 DNA sequence: TGTGCCAGCAGTTACAGCTATGGCTACACCTTC.

The chain has TRBV6-1 and TRBJ2-7; 13 bases line up with TRBD2. V was pared by 7 bases and J by 7 bases, with 7 bases of the junction left unmatched. Per the germline V gene, CDR1 is MNHNS and CDR2 is SASEGT. This CDR3 spans 14 amino acids. This CDR3 reads CASTRTSGSREQYF. CDR3 DNA: TGTGCCAGCACCCGGACTAGCGGGAGTCGAGAGCAGTACTTC.

This chain connects TRBV28 to TRBJ1-3; TRBD1 might be the D (6 bases). CDR3 length: 15 amino acids. The germline V gene encodes CDR1 MDHEN and CDR2 SYDVKM. V lost 2 bases and J lost 0, with 8 bases in between. The DNA for the CDR3 is TGTGCCAGCAGTTTACAGGGGAGCTCTGGAAACACCATATATTTT. Its protein is CASSLQGSSGNTIYF.

The J gene is TRBJ2-1, the V gene TRBV6-5; 7 nucleotides match TRBD1. There are 15 residues in the CDR3. CDR1 and CDR2 from the germline V gene are MNHEY and SVGAGI. The junction had 13 bases not matched to a gene; V was cut back by 6 bases and J by 8 bases. The CDR3 loop reads CASRLNRGPWDEQFF. CDR3 DNA sequence: TGTGCCAGCAGATTAAACAGGGGCCCTTGGGATGAGCAGTTCTTC.

The rearrangement joins TRBV4-1 to TRBJ2-3, with a weak D call TRBD1 (6 bases). Germline CDR1 is MGHRA and CDR2 is YSYEKL. With 4 bases removed from V and 5 bases from J, the gap between germline ends came to 19 bases. The CDR3 has 16 residues. CDR3 amino acids: CASSRGHSTEGDTQYF. The CDR3 coding sequence is TGCGCCAGCAGCCGGGGACATTCTACCGAGGGAGATACGCAGTATTTT.

The chain carries TRBV3-1 (or the pseudogene TRBV3-2) and TRBJ2-3, with 9 bases identical to TRBD2. This CDR3 has 15 amino acids. V shed 1 base and J 5 bases; nucleotides not matched to a gene: 4. The germline V gene encodes CDR1 LGHDT and CDR2 YNNKEL (reference sequence). The CDR3, as DNA: TGTGCCAGCAGCCAAGGGCCTAGCGGGGTAGATACGCAGTATTTT. Residues: CASSQGPSGVDTQYF.

The chain joins TRBV25-1 to TRBJ2-3; 8 bases are shared with TRBD1. V shed 5 bases, J shed 7 bases, and the junction held 8 bases outside the gene matches. The length of the CDR3 is 14 residues. Germline V CDR1 and CDR2: MGHDK, SYGVNS. The CDR3 nucleotides are TGTGCCAGCAGTCTTGACAGGGGAAGCTATACGCAGTATTTT. Translation gives CASSLDRGSYTQYF.

The rearrangement joins TRBV4-1 to TRBJ2-3; D call uncertain. The CDR3 extends over 14 amino acids. The V gene's germline CDR1 is MGHRA and CDR2 YSYEKL. V was cut by 3 bases and J by 0 bases, with 7 bases left in between. The CDR3 nucleotides read TGCGCCAGCAGCCACGAGTTTAGCACAGATACGCAGTATTTT. This sequence encodes CASSHEFSTDTQYF.

The chain joins TRBV7-6 to TRBJ2-3, with 11 nucleotides matching TRBD2. The CDR3 consists of 17 residues. Unmatched junction bases numbered 12, after V lost 5 bases and J lost 5 bases. The V gene's germline CDR1 is SGHVS and CDR2 FNYEAQ. The CDR3 nucleotides are TGTGCCAGCAGCCCAAAAGGGCTAGCGGGAGGCAGAGATACGCAGTATTTT. Translated, it gives CASSPKGLAGGRDTQYF.

Here the CDR3 reads CASSPLAGQNTGELFF. In nucleotides, the CDR3 is TGTGCCAGCAGCCCCCTCGCTGGACAGAACACCGGGGAGCTGTTTTTT. This chain uses TRBV9 with TRBJ2-2, with D maybe TRBD1 (5 bases). This CDR3 spans 16 amino acids. The V and J ends lost 4 bases and 1 base respectively, with 14 bases between them. The germline V gene encodes CDR1 SGDLS and CDR2 YYNGEE. Variable domain in full (rest from reference TRBV9 and TRBJ2-2): DSGVTQTPKHLITATGQRVTLRCSPRSGDLSVYWYQQSLDQGLQFLIQYYNGEERAKGNILERFSAQQFPDLHSELNLSSLELGDSALYFCASSPLAGQNTGELFFGEGSRLTVL.

This chain links TRBV2 with TRBJ1-2; 7 nucleotides line up with TRBD1. V shed 5 bases and J 5 bases; nucleotides not matched to a gene: 11. The CDR3 is made up of 15 amino acids. CDR1 and CDR2 (germline): SNHLY, FYNNEI. The CDR3 nucleotides are TGTGCCAGCAGTATTAGCCGGGACAGTTTTTATGGCTACACCTTC. Translating it yields CASSISRDSFYGYTF.

The V call is TRBV6-5, the J call TRBJ1-1; TRBD1 aligns across 7 bases. CDR3 size: 15 residues. Germline CDR1 reads MNHEY; CDR2 reads SVGAGI. V was pared by 6 bases and J by 3 bases, with 10 bases of the junction left unmatched. The CDR3 region is CASRKTGLGDTEAFF. As DNA, the CDR3 is TGTGCCAGCAGAAAGACAGGGTTAGGAGACACTGAAGCTTTCTTT.

The chain couples TRBV6-9 to TRBJ1-1; tentatively, D is TRBD1 (6 bases). Germline V gene lookup returns CDR1 MNHGY and CDR2 SVAAGI. The CDR3 contains 15 residues. Trimming removed 1 base at V and 8 bases at J, with 17 bases between. CDR3 in DNA: TGTGCCAGCAGTTATTTAATGTCCAGGACAGCCGAAGCTTTCTTT. This encodes CASSYLMSRTAEAFF.

J is TRBJ1-1 and V is TRBV5-1, with TRBD1 matching over 7 bases. Looked up from germline, CDR1 is SGHRS and CDR2 is YFSETQ. The V and J ends lost 0 bases and 0 bases, in that order; junction bases with no gene match: 11. This CDR3 spans 18 amino acids. This chain's CDR3 is CASSLEPGGAFMNTEAFF. The CDR3 coding sequence is TGCGCCAGCAGCTTGGAGCCAGGGGGTGCATTTATGAACACTGAAGCTTTCTTT.

The chain uses TRBV4-1 and TRBJ1-4, with D perhaps TRBD1 (6 bases). Germline-derived CDR1 and CDR2 are MGHRA and YSYEKL. The V and J ends lost 0 bases and 8 bases respectively, with 16 bases between them. The CDR3 runs 16 residues. The DNA for the CDR3 is TGCGCCAGCAGCCAAGATCAGGACAGCAGGGGCGAAAAACTGTTTTTT. Translation: CASSQDQDSRGEKLFF.

This rearrangement joins TRBV7-6 to TRBJ2-1, with 10 bases lining up with TRBD2. CDR1 is SGHVS and CDR2 is FNYEAQ in the germline V gene. The CDR3 contains 16 residues. V dropped 5 bases and J dropped 3; count of bases not matched to a gene: 7. The chain's CDR3 is CASSPAASGSYNEQFF. Here the CDR3 DNA reads TGTGCCAGCAGCCCCGCGGCTAGCGGGAGCTACAATGAGCAGTTCTTC.

The CDR3 nucleotides read TGTGCCAGCAGCATTGGACTGTTAATTTCTGAAGCTTTCTTT. It codes for CASSIGLLISEAFF. This chain connects TRBV28 to TRBJ1-1; D remains unclear. The germline V gene encodes CDR1 MDHEN and CDR2 SYDVKM. V lost 6 bases and J lost 6, with 17 bases in between. The CDR3 sequence is 14 residues long.

The chain is built from TRBV29-1 and TRBJ2-3; 13 positions match TRBD2. Germline-derived CDR1 and CDR2 are SQVTM and ANQGSEA. Trimming took 6 bases from V and 7 from J; bases not matched to a gene: 13. This CDR3 has 16 residues. In nucleotides, the CDR3 is TGCAGCGTCGAACTGGGGACTAGCGGGATGGAGTATACGCAGTATTTT. It codes for CSVELGTSGMEYTQYF.

The chain employs TRBV28 and TRBJ2-7; maybe TRBD1 (6 bases). CDR3 length: 13 amino acids. The germline V and J ends were trimmed by 5 bases and 3 bases, with 11 bases remaining between them. Per germline, CDR1 MDHEN and CDR2 SYDVKM. CDR3 protein: CASSPSQGYEQYF. CDR3 DNA sequence: TGTGCCAGCAGTCCCTCACAGGGCTACGAGCAGTACTTC.

The chain employs TRBV7-6 and TRBJ2-1; 9 bases line up with TRBD2. This CDR3 is built from 16 residues. Germline V lookup: CDR1 SGHVS, CDR2 FNYEAQ. V shed 5 bases and J 7 bases; nucleotides not matched to a gene: 12. The CDR3 DNA reads as TGTGCCAGCAGCCCGACTGCGGGGGGGCCTCGGAATGAGCAGTTCTTC. Protein: CASSPTAGGPRNEQFF.

The V gene is TRBV5-1, the J gene TRBJ2-7; 9 nucleotides align to TRBD1. Looked up from germline, CDR1 is SGHRS and CDR2 is YFSETQ. This CDR3 comprises 14 residues. The V segment lost 0 bases and the J segment 3 bases; nucleotides outside the gene matches: 1. The CDR3 spells CASSLGQGGYEQYF. The DNA for the CDR3 is TGCGCCAGCAGCTTGGGACAGGGGGGCTACGAGCAGTACTTC.

This rearrangement joins TRBV6-5 to TRBJ1-5; 8 nucleotides line up with TRBD1. The CDR3 runs 14 residues. After removal of 6 bases from V and 7 bases from J, the junction contained 8 bases not matched to a gene. Germline CDR1 and CDR2: MNHEY and SVGAGI. CDR3 DNA: TGTGCCAGCAGCCAAGGACAGGGCGGCCAGCCCCAGCATTTT. This gives the protein CASSQGQGGQPQHF.